This note documents a single T cell receptor beta chain sequence. This record belongs to a study of CD8 T cells in Susac syndrome. A quantity of roughly 0.5 to 1 ug RNA underwent reverse transcription using random hexamers. TCRdb called the immunoSEQ multiplex PCR reads again in MiXCR, with one record for every CDR3 protein. The sample yields some 140,000 distinct CDR3 sequences, approximately 95% seen once. V was shortened by 2 bases and J by 2 bases, with 19 bases between the two germline ends. The CDR3 spans 17 residues. Germline V gives CDR1 SGHRS, CDR2 YFSETQ. The sample taken for sequencing was CD8+ T cells from PBMCs. The receptor was derived from a human donor with Susac syndrome. The chain has TRBV5-1 and TRBJ1-2; D gene ambiguous. CDR3 sequence: CASSFDPLDLRNYGYTF. In nucleotides, the CDR3 is TGCGCCAGCAGCTTTGATCCCTTGGACCTCAGGAACTATGGCTACACCTTC.